This note documents a single T cell receptor beta chain sequence. Antigen unknown. Amplification used 52 TRBV primers and 13 TRBJ primers. TCRdb's copy holds only in-frame clones and misses some; the assay was immunoSEQ multiplex PCR. The data hold more than 15,000 clones, with 70% to 85% observed a single time. This entry is derived from a study of regulatory T cells. Study-wide results and caveats: Patient repertoires had restricted TRB V-J pairs and skewed V and J usage, most in Tregs. In CD3G-deficient patients, conventional CD4+ T cells were enriched for hydrophobic CDR3 residues at positions 6 and 7.

The CDR3 is 13 residues long. Germline V gives CDR1 MNHNS, CDR2 SASEGT. Deletions cut 3 bases from V and 4 bases from J, with 10 bases between. A couple of CD3G-deficient patients had more severe autoimmunity; all had some. Patients aged 2 to 39 years had fewer naive T cells. Sorting split CD4+ cells into CD25-high CD127-low Tregs and CD25-low CD127-high conventional T cells. The TCR was taken from a person in their thirties with CD3G deficiency. The chain is built from TRBV6-1 and TRBJ2-7, with D perhaps TRBD2 (5 bases). Sequencing input: conventional CD4+ T cells sorted from blood. The CDR3 reads CASSENGGYEQYF. The CDR3 nucleotides read TGTGCCAGCAGTGAGAACGGAGGATACGAGCAGTACTTC.